The subject of this entry is one TCR beta chain. This clonotype was counted at least ten times. Its target antigen remains unknown. Base-call qualities are not available, and no considerably larger clone is one nucleotide away. This specimen comes from a study of T-cell memory formation after mild COVID-19 (dated by TCRdb to the early 2020s). Background for the entire study: TCR sequence clusters from the two donors were largely donor specific. Two young, previously healthy adult volunteers, one female and one male, were included in the cohort. T-cell clones expanding and contracting after mild COVID-19 in a couple of donors were tracked by longitudinal TCRalpha and TCRbeta repertoire sequencing. General findings and caveats noted by the study authors: Contracting CD4+ clones were found mainly in CM and EM memory subsets, while CD8+ clones were enriched in EMRA. Some responding clones were detected in pre-infection memory, suggesting pre-existing cross-reactive memory T cells joined the SARS-CoV-2 response. Clones that contracted from day 15 to 85 showed balanced CD4/CD8 phenotypes, whereas a second wave of clones that expanded from day 15 to 37 leaned towards CD4+. Only two mild cases were covered by the study, and larger cohorts that include severe cases with pre-infection samples were considered necessary. SARS-CoV-2 specificity was not confirmed for the second-wave clones peaking on day 37.

CDR3 length: 16 amino acids, cysteine to phenylalanine. The only DNA kept is the CDR3, 48 bases in frame from the first base. V and J lose 1 base and 3 bases, and a span of 14 bases separates them. The germline V gene specifies SGHRS as CDR1 and YFSETQ as CDR2. The reads were generated on an Illumina NovaSeq 6000. TCRalpha and TCRbeta cDNA libraries were constructed by 5'RACE with constant-segment primers, with sample barcodes and unique molecular identifiers being introduced. Trizol reagent was used to extract RNA from every sample. Amplification of the libraries took two PCR steps, and the second step added a second sample barcode plus Illumina TruSeq adapters. Sequencing of the libraries was done on an Illumina NovaSeq, producing 2 x 150 bp paired-end reads. In the paper's pipeline: With migec v1.2.7, reads were demultiplexed and then collapsed into UMI-guided consensus sequences. Using mixcr v2.1.11, the UMI consensuses were aligned to TRA and TRB V and J templates and assembled into clonotypes. Clonotypes were classified as expanded or contracted when called significant by both edgeR and NoisET, with noise models trained on biological replicates. For edgeR calls, a false discovery rate-adjusted p below 0.01 and a log2 fold-change threshold of 1 were applied. As an exploratory analysis of dynamics, max-normalized trajectories of the 1000 most abundant clonotypes were examined by PCA with hierarchical clustering. Each responding clone was given a CD4 or CD8 phenotype based on the CD4+ and CD8+ repertoires, which had been sequenced separately. TCRdb's own reprocessing of the public reads used fastp at Q25 and MiXCR and kept productive beta chains. Merged by CDR3 protein, the rows form single entries marked with the most common genes and DNA. The V and J calls follow TCRdb's processing rather than the paper's. This sample comprises roughly 300,000 distinct CDR3 sequences, less than 9.5% of them detected only once. The top ten constitute roughly 22% of the sample.

Ficoll-Paque density gradient centrifugation was used to isolate PBMCs. This TCR was recovered from a man between 18 and 35 years old who had mild COVID-19 (a few samples of this study predate the infection). The sample titles of this study are shuffled in the database, so cell type and time point are left out; the donor was told from shared clones. Sample: PBMCs or a T cell subset sorted from them (not recorded which). The chain uses TRBV5-1 and TRBJ2-4; TRBD2 is a weak D gene call, 6 bases matching. The CDR3 region reads CASSLSAFGGKNIQYF. DNA sequence: TGCGCCAGCAGCTTGAGTGCCTTCGGGGGCAAAAACATTCAGTACTTC.